This T cell receptor beta chain came from a study of control samples from healthy donors and cancer patients. There are 17 residues in the CDR3. Germline CDR1 SGHTA, CDR2 FQGNSA. With V trimmed by 1 base and J by 4 bases, 13 bases remained unmatched. Profiled with immunoSEQ multiplex PCR; TCRdb holds only in-frame clones, not every one. This sample has over 150,000 clones, with roughly 94% found just once. The origin of this receptor is a woman under 30 in good health. Sequencing was carried out using blood. The chain carries TRBV7-2 and TRBJ2-7, with 7 positions matching TRBD2. In DNA, the CDR3 is TGTGCCAGCAGCTTAGGGGGACGCGGGGGTCTCAGGTACGAGCAGTACTTC. Translated, it gives CASSLGGRGGLRYEQYF.